A selection of T cell receptor beta chains follows, all from one sample in a study of T cell repertoires in cytomegalovirus infection. MiXCR, applied by TCRdb to the reads, yields one record per CDR3 protein. In the table there are hundreds of thousands of distinct CDR3 sequences, approximately 31% of which are singletons. The sample taken for sequencing was PBMCs. Receptor source: a human donor in good health (CMV status not recorded). Some clones in this sample may be carry-over from other donors' samples. The CDR3 runs from the conserved cysteine through the conserved F or W. Each record gives: clone size, D gene, V gene, J gene, CDR3 DNA, CDR3 protein. D genes are given only for firm matches. Size tells how often a clone was seen (once, few, many) or the class of an expanded clone, and some rows leave it out.

.	.	TRBV7-9	TRBJ1-2	TGTGCCAGCAGCCCCTCCCGGCTGGTTGGCTACACCTTC	CASSPSRLVGYTF
many	.	TRBV11-2	TRBJ1-1	TGTGCCAGCAGCTTATCAGTGGGCACTGAAGCTTTCTTT	CASSLSVGTEAFF
many	.	TRBV12-3/TRBV12-4	TRBJ2-3	TGTGCCAGCAACCCAGCAGAGAAGACAGATACGCAGTATTTT	CASNPAEKTDTQYF
.	.	TRBV7-8	TRBJ2-2	TGTGCCAGTCACAGGGAAACCCCCGGGGAGCTGTTTTTT	CASHRETPGELFF
few	.	TRBV5-5	TRBJ1-2	TGTGCCAGCAGCTTGGTGGCGGGAGGGAACTATGGCTACACCTTC	CASSLVAGGNYGYTF
many	.	TRBV7-2	TRBJ1-1	TGTGCCAGCAGCTTTGACCCGGTTAAGAACACTGAAGCTTTCTTT	CASSFDPVKNTEAFF
.	TRBD1	TRBV11-2	TRBJ2-6	TGTGCCAGCAGCTTGGAGGACAGGACGGCTGGGGCCAACGTCCTGACTTTC	CASSLEDRTAGANVLTF
.	.	TRBV5-1	TRBJ2-5	TGCGCCAGCAGCTTGGCTCCAGGGGTAGAGACCCAGTACTTC	CASSLAPGVETQYF
many	.	TRBV28	TRBJ1-5	TGTGCCAGCAGTTTATTCAGGAGTGCTAGCAATCAGCCCCAGCATTTT	CASSLFRSASNQPQHF
.	TRBD1	TRBV10-3	TRBJ1-1	TGTGCCATCAGTGAGTCGGGGACAGTGAACTCTGAAGCTTTCTTT	CAISESGTVNSEAFF
few	.	TRBV6-2/TRBV6-3	TRBJ1-1	TGTGCCAGCAGTCCCCGGGGCCGCCTTTTCTTT	CASSPRGRLFF
few	TRBD1	TRBV6-5	TRBJ1-4	TGTGCCAGCAGTTACATGACAGGGGGAAGTGAAAAACTGTTTTTT	CASSYMTGGSEKLFF
few	.	TRBV11-1	TRBJ1-1	TGTGCCAGCAGCTTATCCTACAGGGTGAAGCCGAACACTGAAGCTTTCTTT	CASSLSYRVKPNTEAFF
many	.	TRBV7-9	TRBJ1-6	TGTGCCTCAACGAGTAATAATTCACCCCTCCACTTT	CASTSNNSPLHF
.	.	TRBV2	TRBJ1-2	TGTGCCAGCAGTGACCCGCAGGCAGCTAACTATGGCTACACCTTC	CASSDPQAANYGYTF
.	.	TRBV20-1	TRBJ2-4	TGCAGTGCTAGTGAGGGGAGTTTAGCCAAAAACATTCAGTACTTC	CSASEGSLAKNIQYF
few	TRBD1	TRBV25-1	TRBJ2-1	TGTGCCAGCAGTGAATACCCCCGGACAGGCGGTTCTGAGCAGTTCTTC	CASSEYPRTGGSEQFF
.	.	TRBV5-1	TRBJ1-4	TGCGCCAGCAGTCCTAGGAGGCAGCGTGATGAAAAACTGTTTTTT	CASSPRRQRDEKLFF
.	.	TRBV11-2	TRBJ2-7	TGTGCCAGCAGCTTAGTCCAGGTCTACGAGCAGTACTTC	CASSLVQVYEQYF
.	.	TRBV10-2	TRBJ1-5	TGCGCCATCAGTGAGAAGGGTCAGAGCAATCAGCCCCAGCATTTT	CAISEKGQSNQPQHF
.	.	TRBV13	TRBJ2-3	TGTGCCAGCGGAGGGTTCGATGGCACAGATACGCAGTATTTT	CASGGFDGTDTQYF
.	.	TRBV6-2/TRBV6-3	TRBJ1-1	TGTGCCCTCAGCACCCGACGAGGGGCCTCTGAAGCTTTCTTT	CALSTRRGASEAFF